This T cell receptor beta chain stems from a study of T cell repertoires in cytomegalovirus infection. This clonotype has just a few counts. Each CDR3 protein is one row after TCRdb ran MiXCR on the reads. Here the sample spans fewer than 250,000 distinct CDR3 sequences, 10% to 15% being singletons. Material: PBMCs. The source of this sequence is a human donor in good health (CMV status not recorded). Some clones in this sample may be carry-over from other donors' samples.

The CDR3 DNA reads as TGCAGTGCTAGAATCAAGGACAGCTACGAGCAGTACTTC. Translating gives CSARIKDSYEQYF. The chain is built from TRBV20-1 and TRBJ2-7, with TRBD1 as a possible D gene (6 bases). Trimming removed 2 bases at V and 3 bases at J, with 11 bases between. CDR1 is DFQATT and CDR2 is SNEGSKA in the germline V gene (reference sequence). The CDR3 is 13 residues long.